Listed below are T cell receptor beta chains from one sample, sequenced in a study of OX40 agonist ivuxolimab in advanced cancers. TCRdb keeps only in-frame clones here, not all; method: immunoSEQ multiplex PCR. Among about 34,000 clones, around 80% were seen once, and the ten largest hold 2% to 3%. The sample in question was CD4+ or CD8+ T cells sorted from blood, obtained in a trial of the OX40 agonist ivuxolimab. The source is an adult with an advanced solid tumor such as melanoma, head and neck, liver or kidney cancer. The CDR3 runs from the conserved cysteine through the conserved F or W.

v_call	j_call	cdr3_aa
TRBV28	TRBJ1-6	CASSLPWQGGSPLHF
TRBV7-9	TRBJ2-2	CASSLDRSVNTGELFF
TRBV7-2	TRBJ1-5	CASSLGANQPQHF
TRBV9	TRBJ2-1	CASSVDRGLVDEQFF
TRBV13	TRBJ2-1	CASSFRLSRLGDEQFF
TRBV7-6	TRBJ2-5	CASSRTSLAEEQYF
TRBV4-1	TRBJ2-7	CASSLRRVDEQCF
TRBV6-6	TRBJ2-7	CASSRTGLYEQYF
TRBV6-1	TRBJ2-2	CASSPQRELFF
TRBV5-6	TRBJ1-4	CASSFWETNEKLFF
TRBV15	TRBJ2-3	CATSRDRTGVDTQYF
TRBV30	TRBJ1-5	CAWSAFAGQPENQPQHF
TRBV5-4	TRBJ1-5	CASSQVLLINQPQHF
TRBV18	TRBJ2-1	CASSLALNEQFF
TRBV6-1	TRBJ2-1	CASGGFGEQFF
TRBV6-6	TRBJ1-1	CASSPQGQENTEAFF
TRBV6-5	TRBJ1-2	CASSYDREADGYTF
TRBV7-2	TRBJ2-7	CASSSGTGGFYEQYF
TRBV7-8	TRBJ2-7	CASSLVSGGIPYEQYF
TRBV7-6	TRBJ2-1	CASSLVGEGGEQFF
TRBV7-3	TRBJ2-3	CASSLTGQERDTQYF
TRBV7-9	TRBJ1-6	CASSSQFVTLHF
TRBV5-6	TRBJ2-7	CASSGRQGIYEQYF
TRBV27	TRBJ1-5	CASSLLGDQPQHF
TRBV5-5	TRBJ2-1	CASIHTGNSYNEQFF
TRBV5-1	TRBJ2-7	CASSLVGYEQYF
TRBV28	TRBJ2-1	CASRDRDRRINEQFF
TRBV9	TRBJ1-2	CASSSTGNYGYTF
TRBV5-1	TRBJ1-1	CASSLSAGSTEAFF